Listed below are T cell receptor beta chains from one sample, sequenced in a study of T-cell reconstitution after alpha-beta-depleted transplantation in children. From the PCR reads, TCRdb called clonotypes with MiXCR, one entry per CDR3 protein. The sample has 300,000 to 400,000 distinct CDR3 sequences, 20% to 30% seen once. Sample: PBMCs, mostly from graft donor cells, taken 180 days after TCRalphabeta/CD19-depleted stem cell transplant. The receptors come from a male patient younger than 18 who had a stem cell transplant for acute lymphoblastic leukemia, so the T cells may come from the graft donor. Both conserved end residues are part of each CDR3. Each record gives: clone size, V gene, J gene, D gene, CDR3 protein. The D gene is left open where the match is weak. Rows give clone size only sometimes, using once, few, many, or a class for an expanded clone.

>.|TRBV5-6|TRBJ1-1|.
CASSIGGLEAFF
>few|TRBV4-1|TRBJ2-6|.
CASSQPEGGLRANVLTF
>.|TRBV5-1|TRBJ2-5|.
CASSSWGRASGVERGETQYF
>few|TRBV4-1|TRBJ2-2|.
CASSQVKYTGELFF
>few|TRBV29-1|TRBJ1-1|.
CSYSLGAIVTEAFF
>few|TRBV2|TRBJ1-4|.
CASSERRPNEKLFF
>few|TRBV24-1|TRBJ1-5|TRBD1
CATSDSGTGGQPQHF
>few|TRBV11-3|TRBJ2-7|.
CASSLANGYEQYF
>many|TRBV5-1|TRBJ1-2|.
CASSLAGGYLNYGYTF
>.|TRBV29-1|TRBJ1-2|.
CSARTERITMEGHTF
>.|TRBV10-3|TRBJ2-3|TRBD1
CAISDIKGGSDTQYF
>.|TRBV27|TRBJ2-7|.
CASTGGAAYEQYF
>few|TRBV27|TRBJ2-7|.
CASSFGAEGVYEQYF
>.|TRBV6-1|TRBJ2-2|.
CASKGGTAATGELFF
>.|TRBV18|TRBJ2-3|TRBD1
CASSFDRGRRIPNSLVSTDTQYF
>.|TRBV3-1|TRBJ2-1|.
CASSQDQVGSSYNEQFF
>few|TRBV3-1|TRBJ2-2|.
CASSPALNTGELFF
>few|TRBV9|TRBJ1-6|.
CASSFREYSPLHF
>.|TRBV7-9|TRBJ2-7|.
CASSPRQGREYSYEQYF
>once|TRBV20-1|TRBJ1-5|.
CSARDLPGINQPQHF
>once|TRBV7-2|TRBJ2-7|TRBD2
CASSLDSGNGGEQHF
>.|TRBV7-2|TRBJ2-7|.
CASSPRRALGEQYF